Below, one TCR beta chain is given with its context. Its antigen is currently unknown. This record comes from a study of identical twins. Study outcomes and limitations: Monozygotic twin pairs showed more out-of-frame TCR alpha sharing than models estimated. Weaker excess twin sharing was seen among beta out-of-frame sequences.

One entry per CDR3 protein, called by TCRdb with MiXCR from the 5' RACE reads. This repertoire shows 1,800,000 or so distinct CDR3 sequences, 25% to 35% found once; its top ten account for around 0.25%. This sequence was found in a newborn girl in good health. The sequenced material came from cord blood.

CDR3 protein: CASRGPGTGINQPQHF. The DNA for the CDR3 is TGTGCCAGCAGGGGGCCCGGGACGGGTATCAATCAGCCCCAGCATTTT. The chain links TRBV6-1 to TRBJ1-5; maybe TRBD1 (5 bases). This CDR3 comprises 16 residues. The germline gives CDR1 MNHNS, CDR2 SASEGT. V was clipped by 6 bases and J by 3 bases, with 18 bases between them.